What follows is one T cell receptor beta chain and its context. The entry originates in a study of blood T cell repertoires in COVID-19. Germline V CDR1 and CDR2: SNHLY, FYNNEI. The CDR3 loop spans 18 amino acids. V lost 2 bases to trimming and J lost 5 bases; unmatched junction nucleotides: 14. Sequencing used immunoSEQ multiplex PCR; TCRdb keeps in-frame clones, though not all of them. Here the sample spans approximately 130,000 clones, about 85% being singletons. The material sequenced was peripheral blood. This chain joins TRBV2 and TRBJ1-1, with 10 bases identical to TRBD1. The source is a human donor in a cohort sampled during active COVID-19. The CDR3 sequence: CASSESLGQGVGGTEAFF. CDR3 nucleotides: TGTGCCAGCAGTGAATCTCTAGGACAGGGGGTAGGAGGAACTGAAGCTTTCTTT.